This entry describes one T cell receptor beta chain. Germline CDR1 and CDR2: LNHDA and SQIVND (reference sequence). The J segment lost 0 bases and the V segment lost 3 bases, leaving 10 bases of the junction unmatched. The CDR3 contains 18 residues. The source of the sample is a study of control samples from healthy donors and cancer patients. Only in-frame clones appear in the TCRdb table, and some are missing; sequencing was by immunoSEQ multiplex PCR. The table records 150,000 to 200,000 clones, roughly 90% of them present only once. This clonotype originated in a woman in her 30s in good health. V is TRBV19 and J is TRBJ2-7; 11 nucleotides align to TRBD1. The source material was blood. Here the CDR3 reads CASSMQDRGLESSYEQYF. The DNA for the CDR3 is TGTGCCAGTAGTATGCAGGACAGGGGGCTTGAAAGCTCCTACGAGCAGTACTTC.